Shown below are 31 T cell receptor beta chains from a single sample sequenced in a study of blood T cell repertoires in COVID-19. TCRdb keeps only in-frame clones here, not all; method: immunoSEQ multiplex PCR. The repertoire consists of 70,000 to 85,000 clones, with roughly 87% occurring once and the leading ten covering approximately 12%. Sequencing was carried out using peripheral blood. The origin of the receptors is a man older than 75 with acute or convalescent COVID-19.

The rearrangement links TRBV7-9 to TRBJ1-2; TRBD1 is a possible D gene (6 bases). V lost 1 base and J 8 bases, leaving 17 bases between the germline ends. This CDR3 region has 15 residues. Germline CDR1 reads SEHNR; CDR2 reads FQNEAQ (reference sequence). The CDR3 loop reads CASSLVLGQGFGYTF. The CDR3 bases are TGTGCCAGCAGCTTAGTCTTGGGGCAGGGGTTCGGCTACACCTTC. Filled out from reference TRBV7-9 and TRBJ1-2, the complete variable domain reads DTGVSQNPRHKITKRGQNVTFRCDPISEHNRLYWYRQTLGQGPEFLTYFQNEAQLEKSRLLSDRFSAERPKGSFSTLEIQRTEQGDSAMYLCASSLVLGQGFGYTFGSGTRLTVV.

The chain couples TRBV24-1 to TRBJ2-5; D call uncertain. Germline values: CDR1 KGHDR, CDR2 SFDVKD. Trimming pared 9 bases from V and 1 base from J, leaving 11 bases between. The CDR3 contains 13 residues. The CDR3 reads CATHEHSQETQYF. In nucleotides, the CDR3 is TGTGCCACCCACGAGCACAGCCAAGAGACCCAGTACTTC.

In this sample, this clone turned up once. This chain links TRBV3-1 (or the pseudogene TRBV3-2) with TRBJ2-1; the match to TRBD2 covers 9 bases. The CDR3 runs to 13 residues. With 5 bases clipped from V and 9 bases from J, the junction kept 5 bases outside the gene matches. The V gene's germline CDR1 is LGHDT and CDR2 YNNKEL (reference sequence). The CDR3 DNA is TGTGCCAGCAGCGCGGGACTAGCTACTGAGCAGTTCTTC. Amino acids: CASSAGLATEQFF.

The rearrangement links TRBV21-1 to TRBJ2-4; TRBD1 reflects the table's D call only, with no check against the DNA. TRBV21-1 is flagged as a pseudogene. The CDR3 totals 18 residues. DNA for the CDR3: TGTGCCAGCAGCAAGGGAAGGGGGCTACTCCTAGCCAAAAACATTCAGTACTTC. Its protein is CASSKGRGLLLAKNIQYF.

The chain links TRBV5-8 to TRBJ2-5, with a tentative D call TRBD2 (5 bases). CDR3 length: 13 residues. The V and J ends lost 4 bases and 10 bases respectively, with 17 bases between them. In germline, CDR1 is SGHTS, CDR2 YDEGEE. The CDR3 loop reads CASSLRGGKDQYF. The CDR3 DNA sequence: TGTGCCAGCAGCCTCCGGGGTGGGAAAGACCAGTACTTC.

V gene TRBV19 combines with J gene TRBJ2-5; 10 bases agree with TRBD1. J gave up 4 bases and V 6 bases, and 2 bases lay outside the gene matches. The V gene's germline CDR1 is LNHDA and CDR2 SQIVND (reference sequence). This CDR3 has 13 amino acids. The CDR3 DNA sequence: TGTGCCAGTAGACGACAGGGGGCAGAGACCCAGTACTTC. It encodes CASRRQGAETQYF. Using reference TRBV19 and TRBJ2-5 for the parts outside the CDR3, the full variable domain is DGGITQSPKYLFRKEGQNVTLSCEQNLNHDAMYWYRQDPGQGLRLIYYSQIVNDFQKGDIAEGYSVSREKKESFPLTVTSAQKNPTAFYLCASRRQGAETQYFGPGTRLLVL.

The rearrangement links TRBV5-4 to TRBJ2-1; D is perhaps TRBD1 (6 bases). This CDR3 comprises 12 residues. The V end was cut by 0 bases, the J end by 9 bases, with 7 bases between. Per germline, CDR1 SGHNT and CDR2 YYREEE (reference sequence). The CDR3 nucleotides read TGTGCCAGCAGCTTGGGGACAGCTGAGCAGTTCTTC. This encodes CASSLGTAEQFF.

This rearrangement joins TRBV20-1 to TRBJ2-7; D remains unclear. Germline V gives CDR1 DFQATT, CDR2 SNEGSKA (reference sequence). The CDR3 covers 10 residues. Trimming cost V 2 bases and J 5 bases, with 4 bases left between them. The CDR3 sequence is CSARLDEQYF. The CDR3 bases are TGCAGTGCTAGATTAGACGAGCAGTACTTC.

This clone occurred a few times. The chain recombines TRBV7-9 with TRBJ1-5, with D perhaps matching TRBD1 (5 bases). CDR3 size: 15 residues. Germline assignment: CDR1 SEHNR and CDR2 FQNEAQ (reference sequence). V was cut by 1 base and J by 0 bases, with 7 bases left in between. CDR3 DNA: TGTGCCAGCAGCTTAGGAGACAGTAGCAATCAGCCCCAGCATTTT. It specifies CASSLGDSSNQPQHF.

This sequence joins TRBV18 and TRBJ2-3, with TRBD1 matching 10 bases. The CDR3 has 16 amino acids. CDR1 and CDR2 (germline): KGHSH, LQKENI. V dropped 1 base and J dropped 8; count of bases not matched to a gene: 9. CDR3: CASSPQGQGGRGTQYF. Here the CDR3 DNA reads TGTGCCAGCTCACCACAAGGACAGGGGGGTCGAGGTACGCAGTATTTT.

The chain links TRBV3-1 (or the pseudogene TRBV3-2) to TRBJ1-2; no clear D. The ends were cut back, 2 bases at V and 7 bases at J, with 11 bases in the middle. The CDR3 has 13 amino acids. Germline CDR1 reads LGHDT; CDR2 reads YNNKEL (reference sequence). Written as DNA, the CDR3 is TGTGCCAGCAGCCAATCGAGTTCTGGTGGCTACACCTTC. Its translation is CASSQSSSGGYTF.

This clone turned up a few times. The chain has TRBV19 and TRBJ1-6; perhaps TRBD1 as D (6 bases). This CDR3 has 17 residues. Germline CDR1 LNHDA, CDR2 SQIVND (reference sequence). V was pared by 0 bases and J by 0 bases, with 9 bases between. The CDR3 nucleotides read TGTGCCAGTAGTATAGATCCGGACAGCTCCTATAATTCACCCCTCCACTTT. Translation: CASSIDPDSSYNSPLHF.

In its sample, this clone was seen once. The chain has TRBV14 and TRBJ2-3; weak D call: TRBD1 (5 bases). Germline V gives CDR1 SGHDN, CDR2 FVKESK. CDR3 length: 15 residues. The V and J ends lost 4 bases and 2 bases respectively, with 13 bases between them. CDR3 coding DNA: TGTGCCAGCAGCCCCGGACAAGTACTCACAGATACGCAGTATTTT. Protein: CASSPGQVLTDTQYF.

This clone was seen only a few times. The chain carries TRBV15 and TRBJ1-1; 10 positions match TRBD1. With V trimmed by 5 bases and J by 4 bases, 13 bases remained unmatched. The germline V gene encodes CDR1 LNHNV and CDR2 YYDKDF (reference sequence). The CDR3 is 17 residues long. CDR3 sequence (DNA): TGTGCCACCAGCCCAAGGCGGTCCGGGACAGGGGCCACTGAAGCTTTCTTT. This gives the protein CATSPRRSGTGATEAFF.

This clone showed up just once. This chain connects TRBV5-4 to TRBJ2-1; 8 positions match TRBD2. This CDR3 has 15 amino acids. Germline CDR1 reads SGHNT; CDR2 reads YYREEE (reference sequence). V shed 4 bases, J shed 8 bases, and the junction held 11 bases outside the gene matches. The CDR3 sequence is CASSRGGTTNDEQFF. The DNA of the CDR3 is TGTGCCAGCAGCCGCGGGGGGACAACAAATGATGAGCAGTTCTTC.

V usage is TRBV21-1 and J usage is TRBJ2-2; the DNA was not used to check the table's D call, TRBD1. TRBV21-1 is shown as a pseudogene. The CDR3 contains 19 residues. DNA of the CDR3: TGTGCCAGCAGCAAAAAGGCCAACCCGGGACAGGGGCCACCCGCGGAGCTGTTTTTT. Its protein is CASSKKANPGQGPPAELFF.

The chain recombines TRBV5-6 with TRBJ1-2; the match to TRBD1 covers 9 bases. V dropped 4 bases and J dropped 4; count of bases not matched to a gene: 8. Per the germline V gene, CDR1 is SGHDT and CDR2 is YYEEEE. The CDR3 contains 15 residues. CDR3 coding DNA: TGTGCCAGCAGCCAGGGACAGGGAAGGTCCTATGGCTACACCTTC. It codes for CASSQGQGRSYGYTF.

The genes are TRBV5-4 and TRBJ1-1; weak D call: TRBD1 (6 bases). The CDR3 runs to 15 residues. V gave up 6 bases and J gave up 5 bases, with 20 bases separating them. Germline V gene data show CDR1 as SGHNT and CDR2 as YYREEE (reference sequence). Here the CDR3 reads CASKGGGAPGTEAFF. The CDR3 nucleotides read TGTGCCAGCAAAGGGGGGGGTGCGCCGGGTACTGAAGCTTTCTTT.

V gene TRBV7-2 combines with J gene TRBJ2-7, with TRBD2 identical over 7 bases. Germline assignment: CDR1 SGHTA and CDR2 FQGNSA. J lost 4 bases, V lost 1 base, and 7 bases had no gene match. This CDR3 contains 15 residues. DNA for the CDR3: TGTGCCAGCAGCTTAGGTCTAGCGGAAATATACGAGCAGTACTTC. Protein sequence: CASSLGLAEIYEQYF. Full variable domain (remainder filled in from reference TRBV7-2 and TRBJ2-7): GAGVSQSPSNKVTEKGKDVELRCDPISGHTALYWYRQSLGQGLEFLIYFQGNSAPDKSGLPSDRFSAERTGGSVSTLTIQRTQQEDSAVYLCASSLGLAEIYEQYFGPGTRLTVT.

The CDR3 reads CASSESLQGVNEAFF. The CDR3 nucleotides read TGCGCCAGCAGTGAGAGTTTACAGGGGGTGAATGAAGCTTTCTTT. The chain joins TRBV10-2 to TRBJ1-1; TRBD1 aligns across 8 bases. Germline CDR1 is WSHSY and CDR2 is SAAADI. The CDR3 consists of 15 residues. After removal of 2 bases from V and 7 bases from J, the junction contained 9 bases not matched to a gene.

The chain recombines TRBV5-1 with TRBJ1-1; TRBD1 agrees at 7 bases. There are 13 residues in the CDR3. The germline V gene has CDR1 SGHRS and CDR2 YFSETQ. The ends lost 6 bases at V and 4 bases at J; junction bases unmatched: 6. This chain's CDR3 is CASNRGGGTEAFF. CDR3 nucleotide sequence: TGCGCCAGCAACAGGGGTGGGGGCACTGAAGCTTTCTTT.

The chain combines TRBV5-1 with TRBJ1-2; 7 bases are a match to TRBD1. Germline assignment: CDR1 SGHRS and CDR2 YFSETQ. The CDR3 runs to 13 residues. Germline trimming cut 2 bases from V and 3 bases from J; bases unmatched to any gene: 1. The CDR3 spells CASSFGQDYGYTF. The CDR3 region has the DNA TGCGCCAGCAGCTTTGGACAGGACTATGGCTACACCTTC.

The chain employs TRBV10-3 and TRBJ2-1; weak D call: TRBD1 (6 bases). The CDR3 consists of 15 residues. CDR1 and CDR2 (germline): ENHRY, SYGVKD. The V gene lost 3 bases and the J gene lost 8 bases, with 17 bases spanning the gap. The DNA of the CDR3 is TGTGCCATCAGTGATACAGGGAAAGTGGCGGATGAGCAGTTCTTC. Translated: CAISDTGKVADEQFF.

The CDR3 bases are TGTGCCAGCAGTGAAGTGGCGGGGTCACCCTACGAGCAGTACTTC. Its protein is CASSEVAGSPYEQYF. V gene TRBV6-1 combines with J gene TRBJ2-7, with TRBD2 as a possible D gene (6 bases). Trimming removed 1 base at V and 2 bases at J, with 12 bases between. CDR1 and CDR2 from the germline V gene are MNHNS and SASEGT. The CDR3 spans 15 residues.

The genes are TRBV7-2 and TRBJ2-1; 7 positions match TRBD1. The length of the CDR3 is 16 residues. Unmatched junction bases numbered 10, after V lost 2 bases and J lost 6 bases. Per the germline V gene, CDR1 is SGHTA and CDR2 is FQGNSA. The CDR3 spells CASSLFPVGQTNEQFF. For the CDR3, the DNA is TGTGCCAGCAGCTTATTCCCTGTGGGACAGACCAATGAGCAGTTCTTC.

This clone was counted only a few times. The chain is built from TRBV5-4 and TRBJ1-3, with D perhaps TRBD1 (6 bases). The CDR3 runs 13 residues. V gave up 4 bases and J gave up 9 bases, with 14 bases separating them. The germline V gene has CDR1 SGHNT and CDR2 YYREEE (reference sequence). Here the CDR3 reads CASSIQGGSTIYF. For the CDR3, the DNA is TGTGCCAGCAGCATACAGGGTGGGAGCACCATATATTTT.

This chain's CDR3 is CASSPREGYTGELFF. The CDR3 DNA is TGTGCCAGCAGCCCCAGGGAGGGGTACACCGGGGAGCTGTTTTTT. This chain connects TRBV11-2 to TRBJ2-2; TRBD2 agrees at 7 bases. CDR1 and CDR2 from the germline V gene are SGHAT and FQNNGV. With V trimmed by 5 bases and J by 3 bases, 6 bases remained unmatched. The CDR3 extends over 15 amino acids. The full variable domain, completed using reference TRBV11-2 and TRBJ2-2, is EAGVAQSPRYKIIEKRQSVAFWCNPISGHATLYWYQQILGQGPKLLIQFQNNGVVDDSQLPKDRFSAERLKGVDSTLKIQPAKLEDSAVYLCASSPREGYTGELFFGEGSRLTVL.

J is TRBJ1-5 and V is TRBV7-9; 8 bases align to TRBD1. Germline V gene lookup returns CDR1 SEHNR and CDR2 FQNEAQ (reference sequence). J was trimmed by 4 bases and V by 5 bases; bases with no gene match: 7. The CDR3 loop spans 15 amino acids. Written as DNA, the CDR3 is TGTGCCAGCAGCGCCGGACAGGGTAGGAATCAGCCCCAGCATTTT. It is translated as CASSAGQGRNQPQHF.

This clone was detected once. This chain connects TRBV11-2 to TRBJ2-1; 13 bases match TRBD2. The germline V gene has CDR1 SGHAT and CDR2 FQNNGV. V shed 3 bases, J shed 0 bases, and the junction held 2 bases outside the gene matches. The CDR3 contains 17 residues. The CDR3 reads CASSFTSGGGSYNEQFF. CDR3 coding DNA: TGTGCCAGCAGCTTTACTAGCGGGGGGGGCTCCTACAATGAGCAGTTCTTC.

The chain has TRBV7-2 and TRBJ2-1, with TRBD2 matching over 11 bases. Germline V gives CDR1 SGHTA, CDR2 FQGNSA. The CDR3 is made up of 15 amino acids. V lost 5 bases and J lost 9; bases outside the gene matches: 9. The CDR3 DNA sequence: TGTGCCAGCAGCCAAATAGCGGGGGGGCCTAGTGAGCAGTTCTTC. Its protein is CASSQIAGGPSEQFF.

V usage is TRBV10-1 and J usage is TRBJ2-3; TRBD2 agrees at 10 bases. Germline CDR1 WNHNN, CDR2 SYGVQD (reference sequence). J lost 3 bases, V lost 0 bases, and 6 bases had no gene match. The CDR3 extends over 17 amino acids. CDR3 sequence (DNA): TGCGCCAGCAGTGAGTCTCCTGGGACTAGCGTGACAGATACGCAGTATTTT. Translated: CASSESPGTSVTDTQYF.